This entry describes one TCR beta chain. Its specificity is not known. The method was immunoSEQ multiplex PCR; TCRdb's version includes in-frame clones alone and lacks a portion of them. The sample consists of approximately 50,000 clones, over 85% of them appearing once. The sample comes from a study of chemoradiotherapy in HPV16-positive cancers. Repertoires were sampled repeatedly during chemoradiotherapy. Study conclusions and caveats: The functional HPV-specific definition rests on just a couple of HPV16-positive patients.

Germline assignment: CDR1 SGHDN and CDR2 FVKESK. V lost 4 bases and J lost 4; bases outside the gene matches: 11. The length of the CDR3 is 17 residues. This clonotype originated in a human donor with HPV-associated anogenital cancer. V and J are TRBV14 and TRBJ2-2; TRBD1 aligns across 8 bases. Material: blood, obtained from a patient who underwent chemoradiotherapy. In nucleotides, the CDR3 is TGTGCCAGCAGCCGCGCCTCAGGGGGCCGGAGCACCGGGGAGCTGTTTTTT. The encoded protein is CASSRASGGRSTGELFF.